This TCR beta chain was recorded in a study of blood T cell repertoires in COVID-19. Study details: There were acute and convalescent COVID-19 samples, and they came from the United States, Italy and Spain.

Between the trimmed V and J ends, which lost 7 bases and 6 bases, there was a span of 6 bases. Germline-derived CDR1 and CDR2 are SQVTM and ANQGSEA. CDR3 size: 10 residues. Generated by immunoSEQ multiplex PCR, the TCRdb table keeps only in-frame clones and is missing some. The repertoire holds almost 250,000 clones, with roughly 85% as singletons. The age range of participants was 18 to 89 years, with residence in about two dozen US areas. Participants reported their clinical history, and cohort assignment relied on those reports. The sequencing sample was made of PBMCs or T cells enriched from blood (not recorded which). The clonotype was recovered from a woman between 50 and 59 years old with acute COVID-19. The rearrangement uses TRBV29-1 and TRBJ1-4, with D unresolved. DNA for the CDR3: TGCAGCGGCGGCGATGAAAAACTGTTTTTT. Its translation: CSGGDEKLFF.